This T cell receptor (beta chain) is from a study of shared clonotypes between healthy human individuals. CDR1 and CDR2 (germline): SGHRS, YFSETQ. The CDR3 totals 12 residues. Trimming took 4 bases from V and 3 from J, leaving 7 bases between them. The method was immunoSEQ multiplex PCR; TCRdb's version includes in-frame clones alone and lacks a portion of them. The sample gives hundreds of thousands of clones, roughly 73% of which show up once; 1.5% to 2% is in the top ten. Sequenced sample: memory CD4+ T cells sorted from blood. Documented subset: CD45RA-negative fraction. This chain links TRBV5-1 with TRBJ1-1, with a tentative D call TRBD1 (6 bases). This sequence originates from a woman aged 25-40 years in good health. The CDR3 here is CASSPGDTEAFF. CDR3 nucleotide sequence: TGCGCCAGCAGCCCAGGGGACACTGAAGCTTTCTTT.